This T cell receptor beta chain was profiled in a study of control samples from healthy donors and cancer patients. The CDR3 is made up of 14 amino acids. CDR1 and CDR2 from the germline V gene are LNHDA and SQIVND (reference sequence). The ends lost 6 bases at V and 6 bases at J; junction bases unmatched: 9. The table came from immunoSEQ multiplex PCR; TCRdb's copy has only in-frame clones and leaves some out. Here the sample spans some 70,000 clones, roughly 82% being singletons. Input material: PBMCs. The V gene is TRBV19, the J gene TRBJ1-1; 8 bases fit TRBD1. This clonotype originated in a woman aged 45 to 65 with lung cancer. The CDR3 DNA sequence: TGTGCCAGTAGACTTGACAGGGGTAAGTCTGAAGCTTTCTTT. The encoded protein is CASRLDRGKSEAFF.